The 19 T cell receptor beta chains below come from one sample, sequenced in a study of neurological immune-mediated disorders. TCRdb independently ran MiXCR on the 5' RACE reads; one entry per CDR3 protein. The sample has some 77,000 distinct CDR3 sequences, roughly 9.9% seen once. Sequencing was carried out using PBMCs. The receptors originated from a middle-aged man in good health.

This clonotype showed up just a few times. This may arise from a read error, as a much more abundant clone is one base away. V usage is TRBV6-2 or TRBV6-3 and J usage is TRBJ2-5, with D possibly TRBD2 on 6 matching bases. The CDR3 sequence is 13 residues long. Germline V gives CDR1 MNHEY, CDR2 SVGEGT. V lost 6 bases and J lost 4, with 12 bases in between. This CDR3 reads CASRVTSRETQYF. CDR3 sequence (DNA): TGTGCCAGCAGGGTGACTAGTCGAGAGACCCAGTACTTC.

There are many counts of this clonotype. The rearrangement links TRBV29-1 to TRBJ2-2; D remains ambiguous. Germline assignment: CDR1 SQVTM and CDR2 ANQGSEA. V was cut by 7 bases and J by 5 bases, with 11 bases left in between. The CDR3 runs 12 residues. CDR3 sequence reads: CSAWARTGELFF. The CDR3 DNA follows: TGCAGCGCGTGGGCCCGGACCGGGGAGCTGTTTTTT.

This clonotype was observed many times. The CDR3 reads CASSLGTSGQETQYF. DNA for the CDR3: TGTGCCAGCAGTCTTGGGACTAGCGGGCAAGAGACCCAGTACTTC. J is TRBJ2-5 and V is TRBV6-2 or TRBV6-3; 12 bases map to TRBD2. The trim removed 5 bases at V and 2 bases at J, leaving 3 bases unmatched. CDR3 length: 15 amino acids. The germline V gene encodes CDR1 MNHEY and CDR2 SVGEGT.

Ten or more counts support this clonotype. V gene TRBV20-1 combines with J gene TRBJ2-1, with unresolved D. Germline CDR1 DFQATT, CDR2 SNEGSKA (reference sequence). Trimming left V 3 bases short and J 4 bases short, with 10 bases between. The CDR3 covers 13 residues. The CDR3 region is CSASERPYNEQFF. The CDR3 DNA follows: TGCAGTGCTAGTGAAAGACCATACAATGAGCAGTTCTTC.

This clonotype has ten or more counts. This chain joins TRBV24-1 and TRBJ2-2; D is ambiguous. Germline CDR1 KGHDR, CDR2 SFDVKD. Trimming removed 1 base at V and 4 bases at J, with 15 bases between. The CDR3 has 17 amino acids. The CDR3 coding sequence is TGTGCCACCAGTGATTTCGGGCTACCCCGTCGCACCGGGGAGCTGTTTTTT. This codes for CATSDFGLPRRTGELFF.

This clonotype appeared many times. CDR3 protein: CSARDQTGGGSPLHF. CDR3 sequence (DNA): TGCAGTGCTAGAGATCAAACAGGGGGTGGTTCACCCCTCCACTTT. V gene TRBV20-1 combines with J gene TRBJ1-6; 8 nucleotides align to TRBD1. Germline CDR1 and CDR2: DFQATT and SNEGSKA (reference sequence). The CDR3 runs to 15 residues. The junction had 7 bases not matched to a gene; V was cut back by 0 bases and J by 9 bases.

This clonotype was counted at least ten times. J is TRBJ2-4 and V is TRBV4-3; possible D gene TRBD2, 6 bases. The CDR3 extends over 16 amino acids. Trimming cost V 0 bases and J 1 base, with 10 bases left between them. CDR1 is LGHNA and CDR2 is YSLEER in the germline V gene. The DNA of the CDR3 is TGCGCCAGCAGCCAAGACGGAGGGACGGCCAAAAACATTCAGTACTTC. It is translated as CASSQDGGTAKNIQYF.

In this sample, this clonotype turned up many times. V and J are TRBV20-1 and TRBJ2-2; 7 positions match TRBD1. The CDR3 consists of 12 residues. Germline assignment: CDR1 DFQATT and CDR2 SNEGSKA (reference sequence). J was trimmed by 9 bases and V by 4 bases; bases with no gene match: 5. This CDR3 is CSATHRGRELFF. Written as DNA, the CDR3 is TGCAGTGCTACCCACAGGGGTCGGGAGCTGTTTTTT.

Many counts were recorded for this clonotype. The chain carries TRBV5-1 and TRBJ2-7, with D maybe TRBD2 (6 bases). The CDR3 length is 14 residues. The ends were cut back, 0 bases at V and 2 bases at J, with 9 bases in the middle. Germline V gene sequence: CDR1 SGHRS, CDR2 YFSETQ. CDR3 in amino acids: CASSLVGGTYEQYF. The CDR3 bases are TGCGCCAGCAGCTTGGTGGGGGGAACCTACGAGCAGTACTTC. The full variable domain, completed using reference TRBV5-1 and TRBJ2-7, is KAGVTQTPRYLIKTRGQQVTLSCSPISGHRSVSWYQQTPGQGLQFLFEYFSETQRNKGNFPGRFSGRQFSNSRSEMNVSTLELGDSALYLCASSLVGGTYEQYFGPGTRLTVT.

The chain carries TRBV24-1 and TRBJ2-1; 12 bases agree with TRBD2. The CDR3 runs to 16 residues. Germline loops: CDR1 KGHDR, CDR2 SFDVKD. Trimming cost V 3 bases and J 12 bases; bases outside gene matches: 11. CDR3 loop: CATSDPTSGSSDTQFF. In nucleotides, the CDR3 is TGTGCCACCAGTGATCCGACTAGCGGGAGCTCAGATACGCAGTTCTTC.

This clonotype was seen ten or more times. The chain combines TRBV7-2 with TRBJ1-2; 12 bases are shared with TRBD1. V lost 1 base to trimming and J lost 8 bases; unmatched junction nucleotides: 8. Germline CDR1 is SGHTA and CDR2 is FQGNSA. The CDR3 sequence is 16 residues long. CDR3 sequence reads: CASSLVWDRGRRGYTF. The DNA of the CDR3 is TGTGCCAGCAGCTTAGTCTGGGACAGGGGGCGCAGGGGCTACACCTTC.

This clonotype was detected ten times or more. The chain has TRBV20-1 and TRBJ1-2; D gene unclear. The CDR3 runs 12 residues. Deletions cut 0 bases from V and 4 bases from J, with 6 bases between. Germline assignment: CDR1 DFQATT and CDR2 SNEGSKA (reference sequence). CDR3 sequence reads: CSAREWSYGYTF. The CDR3 bases are TGCAGTGCTAGAGAGTGGTCCTATGGCTACACCTTC.

This clonotype has at least ten counts. V gene TRBV5-1 combines with J gene TRBJ2-7; D perhaps matches TRBD1 (6 bases). Trimming removed 2 bases at V and 6 bases at J, with 9 bases between. This CDR3 comprises 12 residues. Germline V gene lookup returns CDR1 SGHRS and CDR2 YFSETQ. The CDR3 DNA reads TGCGCCAGCAGCTTCCAAGGGGGCGAGCAGTACTTC. This gives the protein CASSFQGGEQYF.

The rearrangement joins TRBV28 to TRBJ1-1; no definite D call. CDR1 is MDHEN and CDR2 is SYDVKM in the germline V gene. V was trimmed by 5 bases and J by 0 bases, leaving 13 bases between them. The CDR3 length is 15 residues. The CDR3: CASSPPVSLNTEAFF. DNA for the CDR3: TGTGCCAGCAGTCCCCCGGTGTCCTTGAACACTGAAGCTTTCTTT.

There are many counts of this clonotype. The chain combines TRBV10-3 with TRBJ1-2, with a weak D call TRBD1 (5 bases). The CDR3 length is 13 residues. Germline V gives CDR1 ENHRY, CDR2 SYGVKD. Trimming stripped 6 bases from V and 4 bases from J, with 12 bases between. In nucleotides, the CDR3 is TGTGCCATCAGACCCCAGGGTTCCTATGGCTACACCTTC. This codes for CAIRPQGSYGYTF.

Ten or more counts support this clonotype. CDR3 protein: CASKRSARETQYF. CDR3 DNA sequence: TGTGCCAGCAAACGGTCTGCGCGAGAGACCCAGTACTTC. This chain uses TRBV6-5 with TRBJ2-5; D not certain. CDR1 is MNHEY, CDR2 SVGAGI, per germline. The CDR3 extends over 13 amino acids. V shed 7 bases and J shed 4 bases, with 13 bases lying between them.

This clonotype occurred many times. This chain uses TRBV4-1 with TRBJ2-3; D perhaps matches TRBD1 (5 bases). The germline CDR1 and CDR2 sequences are MGHRA and YSYEKL. Trimming pared 2 bases from V and 3 bases from J, leaving 15 bases between. The CDR3 sequence is 16 residues long. The CDR3 DNA sequence: TGCGCCAGCAGCCAATTACACAGGTTGAAGACAGATACGCAGTATTTT. It encodes CASSQLHRLKTDTQYF.

This clonotype was picked up many times. The V and J genes are TRBV5-5 and TRBJ1-5, with TRBD1 matching 9 bases. CDR1 is SGHKS, CDR2 YYEKEE, per germline (reference sequence). The CDR3 sequence is 15 residues long. J gave up 2 bases and V 2 bases, and 2 bases lay outside the gene matches. The DNA for the CDR3 is TGTGCCAGCAGCTTCGGGACAGGGCGCAATCAGCCCCAGCATTTT. It yields the protein CASSFGTGRNQPQHF.

There are many counts of this clonotype. This chain uses TRBV7-2 with TRBJ2-3, with 10 bases identical to TRBD2. The trim removed 5 bases at V and 4 bases at J, leaving 9 bases unmatched. Germline V gene lookup returns CDR1 SGHTA and CDR2 FQGNSA. This CDR3 region has 16 residues. CDR3 in amino acids: CASSALLAGEADTQYF. The CDR3 DNA is TGTGCCAGCAGCGCGCTGCTAGCGGGAGAAGCAGATACGCAGTATTTT. The full variable domain, in which reference TRBV7-2 and TRBJ2-3 provide the parts outside the CDR3, is GAGVSQSPSNKVTEKGKDVELRCDPISGHTALYWYRQSLGQGLEFLIYFQGNSAPDKSGLPSDRFSAERTGGSVSTLTIQRTQQEDSAVYLCASSALLAGEADTQYFGPGTRLTVL.